One and the same sample provided the 4 T cell receptor beta chains below, sequenced in a study of cytomegalovirus exposure and HLA in healthy donors. 13 Jbeta primers and 60 Vbeta primers were used for the PCR. Libraries were prepared by immunoSEQ multiplex PCR; TCRdb keeps only in-frame clonotypes and omits some of them. This sample's clone table lists over 100,000 clones. What was sequenced was PBMCs. The receptor set was obtained from a man aged 18 to 35 in good health and CMV-seronegative.

This chain joins TRBV5-5 and TRBJ1-4; D gene unclear. The germline V gene has CDR1 SGHKS and CDR2 YYEKEE (reference sequence). The V end was cut by 2 bases, the J end by 7 bases, with 12 bases between. The CDR3 is 14 amino acids. The CDR3 DNA follows: TGTGCCAGCAGCTTATCCCCGACGGGTGAAAAACTGTTTTTT. It yields the protein CASSLSPTGEKLFF.

The chain links TRBV28 to TRBJ2-5, with D tentatively TRBD1 (6 bases). Germline loops: CDR1 MDHEN, CDR2 SYDVKM. Between the trimmed V and J ends, which lost 3 bases and 5 bases, there was a span of 16 bases. CDR3 length equals 15 residues. The chain's CDR3 is CASSLSRPQGETQYF. CDR3 nucleotide sequence: TGTGCCAGCAGTTTGTCCAGGCCCCAGGGGGAGACCCAGTACTTC.

This chain uses TRBV11-3 with TRBJ1-1; tentatively, D is TRBD1 (6 bases). There are 13 residues in the CDR3. Germline CDR1 reads SGHNT; CDR2 reads YENEEA. Trimming stripped 5 bases from V and 6 bases from J, with 13 bases between. CDR3 in DNA: TGTGCCAGCAGCCCTAGGGGGGGCGCTGAAGCTTTCTTT. It specifies CASSPRGGAEAFF.

V usage is TRBV6-1 and J usage is TRBJ2-7; 9 bases are shared with TRBD1. V dropped 4 bases and J dropped 4; count of bases not matched to a gene: 5. CDR3 length: 14 amino acids. The germline CDR1 and CDR2 sequences are MNHNS and SASEGT. The CDR3 protein is CASSAGDRVYEQYF. The CDR3 DNA reads as TGTGCCAGCAGTGCGGGGGACAGGGTGTACGAGCAGTACTTC.